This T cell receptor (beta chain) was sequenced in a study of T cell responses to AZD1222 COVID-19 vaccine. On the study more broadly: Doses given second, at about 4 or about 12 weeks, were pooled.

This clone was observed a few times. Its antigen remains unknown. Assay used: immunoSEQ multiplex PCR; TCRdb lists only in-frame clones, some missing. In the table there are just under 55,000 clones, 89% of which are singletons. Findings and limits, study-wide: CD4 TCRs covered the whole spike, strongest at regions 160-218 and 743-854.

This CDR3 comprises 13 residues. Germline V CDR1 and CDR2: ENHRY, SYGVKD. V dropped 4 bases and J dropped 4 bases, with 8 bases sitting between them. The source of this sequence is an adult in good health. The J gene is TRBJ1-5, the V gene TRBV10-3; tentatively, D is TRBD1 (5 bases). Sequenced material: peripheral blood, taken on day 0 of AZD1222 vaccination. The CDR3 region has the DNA TGTGCCATCAGTGCGGGGGGGAATCAGCCCCAGCATTTT. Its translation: CAISAGGNQPQHF.